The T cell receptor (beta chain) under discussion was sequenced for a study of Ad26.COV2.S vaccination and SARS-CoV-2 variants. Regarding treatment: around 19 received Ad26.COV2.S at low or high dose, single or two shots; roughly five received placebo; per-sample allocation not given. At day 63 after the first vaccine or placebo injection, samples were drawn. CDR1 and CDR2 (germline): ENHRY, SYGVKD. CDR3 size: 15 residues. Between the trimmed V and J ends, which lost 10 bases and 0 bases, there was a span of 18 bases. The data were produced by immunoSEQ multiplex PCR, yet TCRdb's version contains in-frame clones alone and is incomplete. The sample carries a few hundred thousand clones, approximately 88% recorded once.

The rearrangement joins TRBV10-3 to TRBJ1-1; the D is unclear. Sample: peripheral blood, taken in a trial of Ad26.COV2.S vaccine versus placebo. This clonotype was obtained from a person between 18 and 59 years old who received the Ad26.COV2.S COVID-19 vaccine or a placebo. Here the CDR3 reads CATHSGPAMNTEAFF. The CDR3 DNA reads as TGTGCCACTCATTCCGGACCCGCGATGAACACTGAAGCTTTCTTT.